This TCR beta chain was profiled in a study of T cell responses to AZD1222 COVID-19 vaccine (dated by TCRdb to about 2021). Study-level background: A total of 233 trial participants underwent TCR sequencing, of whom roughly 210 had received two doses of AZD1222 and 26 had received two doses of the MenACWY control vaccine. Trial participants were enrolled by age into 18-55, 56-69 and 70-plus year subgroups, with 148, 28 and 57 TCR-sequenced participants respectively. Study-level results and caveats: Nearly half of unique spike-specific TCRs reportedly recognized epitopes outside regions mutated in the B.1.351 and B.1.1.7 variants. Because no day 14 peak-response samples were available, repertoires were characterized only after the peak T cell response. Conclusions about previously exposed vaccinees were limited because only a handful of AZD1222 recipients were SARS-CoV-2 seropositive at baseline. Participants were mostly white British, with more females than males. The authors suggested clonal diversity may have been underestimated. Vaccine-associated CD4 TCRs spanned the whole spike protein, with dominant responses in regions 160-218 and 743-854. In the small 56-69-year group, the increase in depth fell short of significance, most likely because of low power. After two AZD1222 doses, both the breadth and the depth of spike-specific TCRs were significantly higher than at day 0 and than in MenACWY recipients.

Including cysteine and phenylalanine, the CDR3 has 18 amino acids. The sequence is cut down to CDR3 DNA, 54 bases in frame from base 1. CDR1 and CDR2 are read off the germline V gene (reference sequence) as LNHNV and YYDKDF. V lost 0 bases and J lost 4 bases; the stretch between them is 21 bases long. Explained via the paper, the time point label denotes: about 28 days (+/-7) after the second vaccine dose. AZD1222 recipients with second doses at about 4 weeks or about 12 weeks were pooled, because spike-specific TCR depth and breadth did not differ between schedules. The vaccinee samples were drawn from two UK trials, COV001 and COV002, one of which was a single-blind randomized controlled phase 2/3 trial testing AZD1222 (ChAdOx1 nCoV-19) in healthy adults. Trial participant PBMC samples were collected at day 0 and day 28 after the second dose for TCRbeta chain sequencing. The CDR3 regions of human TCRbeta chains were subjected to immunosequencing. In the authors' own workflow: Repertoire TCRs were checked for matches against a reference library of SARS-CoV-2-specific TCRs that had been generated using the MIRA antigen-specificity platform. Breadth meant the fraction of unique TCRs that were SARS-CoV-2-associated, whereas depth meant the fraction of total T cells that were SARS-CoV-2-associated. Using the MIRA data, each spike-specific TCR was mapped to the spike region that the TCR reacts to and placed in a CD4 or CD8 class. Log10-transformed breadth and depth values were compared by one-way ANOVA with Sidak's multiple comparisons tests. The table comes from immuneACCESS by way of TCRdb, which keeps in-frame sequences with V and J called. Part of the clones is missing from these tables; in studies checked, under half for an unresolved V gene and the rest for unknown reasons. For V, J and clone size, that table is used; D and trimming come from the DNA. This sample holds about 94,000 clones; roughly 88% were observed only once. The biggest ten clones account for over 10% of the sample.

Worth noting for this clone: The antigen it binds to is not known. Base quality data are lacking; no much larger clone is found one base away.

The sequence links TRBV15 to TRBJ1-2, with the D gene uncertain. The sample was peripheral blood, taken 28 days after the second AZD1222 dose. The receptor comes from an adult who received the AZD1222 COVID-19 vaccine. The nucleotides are TGTGCCACCAGCAGAGACCTTTTGGCCCTTGGATCCTTCTATGGCTACACCTTC. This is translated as CATSRDLLALGSFYGYTF.